What follows describes a single T cell receptor beta chain. These data originate in a study of blood T cell repertoires in COVID-19. As for the study in general: Samples representing acute and convalescent COVID-19 were sourced from the United States, Italy and Spain. Sources were T cells, B-cell-depleted T cells, or PBMCs; the material itself was cDNA or gDNA.

The CDR3 sequence is 15 residues long. Trimming took off 6 bases at V and 2 bases at J, with 17 bases between the two ends. Germline V CDR1 and CDR2: SNHLY, FYNNEI. In the study's own analysis: Reference gene primer amplification yielded estimated nucleated cell counts. Method: immunoSEQ multiplex PCR; TCRdb's copy keeps in-frame clones and lacks some. That table is the source of V, J and clone size, and D and trimming were worked out from the DNA. The table records about 91,000 clones, around 89% of them present only once. The sequencing input was peripheral blood. This TCR derives from an elderly woman with active COVID-19. The V and J genes are TRBV2 and TRBJ2-7, with a possible D match to TRBD1 (5 bases). For the CDR3, the DNA is TGTGCCAGCAGCAAACGTGGGGCCCTACCCTACGAGCAGTACTTC. Translating it yields CASSKRGALPYEQYF.